This T cell receptor beta chain was retrieved from a study of cytomegalovirus exposure and HLA in healthy donors (TCRdb year 2017). Study-wide context: According to an earlier analysis of 587 of the donors, 200 million or so T cells yielded 117 million unique TCR beta sequences and more than 250 Gb of sequence data. An early release covering 500 to 750 HLA-typed donors comprised roughly 300 gigabases of sequencing data and tens of millions of unique TCR sequences. Among the approximately 420 genotyped donors, around 81% belonged to the genetic ancestry cluster associated with self-reported Caucasian donors. The study was designed to test whether signatures of past pathogen exposure could be identified by cataloging public T cell receptors. The study used immunosequencing to profile the T cell repertoires of 666 subjects and linked those repertoires to cytomegalovirus serostatus. A separate validation cohort of 100 to 150 different subjects was used in addition to the 666-subject first cohort. To predict cytomegalovirus infection status, the study combined high-throughput TCR immunosequencing, statistical association of individual TCRs with disease status, and machine learning. To study patterns of TCR occurrence, a later analysis re-analyzed previously published TCR beta repertoires from several hundred donors and added high-resolution HLA genotyping. In the later analysis, no new phenotypic data were used to find candidate immune exposures; instead, reliance was placed on TCR beta sequences and their occurrence across donors. To decide whether each TCR beta V gene segment behaved as functional or pseudogenic, an earlier analysis of approximately 620 of the donors relied on high-throughput TCR beta sequencing. Donor age, sex, ethnicity and CMV serostatus were compiled together with the repertoire data. A later genetic analysis used genome-wide SNP genotypes for about 60% of the roughly 670 donors, treating that subset as a discovery cohort. All discovery cohort repertoires had been generated on a single sequencing platform. Both class I and class II loci were covered by HLA typing, at four-digit resolution. Typing coverage varied by locus: roughly 629-640 donors for A, B, C, DRB1 and DQB1; roughly 510 for DQA1; nearly 610 for DPA1; some 470 for DPB1. Four to six DR-DQ haplotypes were handled as single units for association and clustering, since linkage in the cohort was strong. Among 300 to 500 genotyped donors of the cohort, an average of roughly 230,000 unique TCR beta nucleotide sequences was sequenced per donor, of which approximately 18% were non-productive.

The investigation overall reported the following: Three of the identified cytomegalovirus-associated TCR beta chains were confirmed in vitro to be specific for cytomegalovirus antigens. This cohort had only TCR beta chains sequenced, and the lack of alpha or paired-chain data limited which features could be detected. Strong co-occurrence of HLA alleles, especially DR and DQ, made assigning TCR associations to individual alleles difficult. The study listed 150 to 200 TCR beta chains as associated with cytomegalovirus. A further reported finding was that TCR beta sequences accurately predicted the HLA-A and HLA-B alleles for most subjects in the first cohort. The authors suggested that the approach could potentially be extended to other disease states and immunological phenotypes. Compared with equally common non-associated chains, HLA-associated TCR beta chains in a later analysis were more clonally expanded and had lower generation probabilities. In a later analysis, TCR association rates were found to vary across HLA loci, with the most associated TCRs seen for DRB1 alleles and the fewest for HLA-C alleles. In an earlier analysis of 450 to 750 of the donors, most TCR beta V segments appeared in productive rearrangements about 87% or about 30% of the time, broadly matching IMGT annotations. The classifier was reported to diagnose cytomegalovirus status with high specificity and sensitivity in both the original cohort and the validation cohort. HLA typing was unavailable for some donors at each locus, so association tests used only the typed subset. A later analysis associated about 17,000 TCR beta sequences with specific HLA alleles at a false discovery rate of 0.05. Compared with the roughly 600-donor mean, donors in an Asian-associated ancestry cluster had fewer N-insertions in productive TCRs, according to a later genetic analysis. The sequencing pipeline was judged likely to have produced a cluster of highly shared sequence variants as a technical artifact. A later analysis reported that several top co-occurrence clusters appeared linked to parvovirus B19, influenza, CMV and Epstein-Barr virus. According to a later analysis, most CMV-associated TCR beta chains appeared to be HLA-restricted, and the HLA associations seemed to be driven largely by CMV exposure. Immune exposure information for the cohort was limited to CMV serostatus. Roughly uniform sequencing depth across donors was assumed in presence/absence analyses, although this assumption may not hold. Because counts were too low, seventeen rarely observed V segments, including chromosome 9 orphons, were excluded from the earlier analysis of several hundred of the donors. Correlated functional status among segregating V segments might be attributable to linkage disequilibrium, but an unknown experimental factor could not be ruled out. A later genetic analysis associated a missense DCLRE1C variant with V-gene and J-gene trimming of TCR beta chains, and an independent cohort replicated the association. Some IMGT-functional V segments, including TRBV6-2 and TRBV6-3, could not be told apart with the 87-base-pair reads, so those segments were excluded. Most TCR sequences were observed very rarely across donors, whereas some public TCRs were present in many individuals.

The germline V and J ends show losses of 3 bases and 4 bases respectively, and no gene match explains 8 bases of the junction. Via the germline V gene (reference sequence), CDR1 is MNHEY and CDR2 SMNVEV. From the cysteine through the phenylalanine, the CDR3 covers 17 amino acids. The sequence is cut down to CDR3 DNA, 51 bases in frame from base 1. Note on this clone: Its antigen remains unidentified.

The cohort consisted of 650 to 850 healthy bone marrow donors. At the time of sampling, every cohort member was nominally healthy, though immune exposures that went unrecorded were likely present. The donor tested CMV seropositive, placing the donor among the 289 seropositive members of the cohort. A peripheral blood sample was collected from each donor, and TCR beta sequencing was performed on peripheral blood mononuclear cells. The Qiagen DNeasy Blood Extraction Kit was used to extract genomic DNA from the blood cell samples. The library was built by means of the immunoSEQ multiplex PCR assay. For the multiplex PCR, a mixture combining 60 forward primers for TCR Vbeta segments and 13 reverse primers for TCR Jbeta segments was used. Amplification of the CDR3 region of rearranged TCR beta genes was performed with a multiplex PCR assay on genomic DNA. Amplified TCR beta libraries were sequenced as 87-base-pair reads on the Illumina HiSeq System. Turning to the authors' computational methods: Across the 666 repertoires, a later analysis counted 80 million or so unique TCR beta chains, 9 million to 14 million of which were shared by at least two donors. Raw reads were error-corrected and collapsed into unique sequences with a nearest-neighbor algorithm that merged closely related sequences to remove PCR and sequencing errors. To assign V, D and J gene segments, CDR3 sequences were aligned to IMGT reference sequences. For a sequence to be retained, at least a six-nucleotide match to both a V gene segment and a J gene segment was required. A rearrangement was called productive if the CDR3 had no stop codons and remained in frame with V and J, and every other rearrangement was called non-productive. CDR3 was defined by IMGT convention, running from the second conserved V-encoded cysteine to the conserved J-encoded phenylalanine. In an earlier analysis of some 550 of the donors, sequences lacking an unambiguous match to a single V gene segment were excluded. An earlier analysis of 587 of the donors called V segments functional above 56.7% productive rearrangements and segregating when the between-donor standard deviation exceeded 5%. A statistical classification framework was built to diagnose cytomegalovirus status from the catalog of TCR beta chain sequences. In a later analysis, TCR nucleotide sequences were compared against IMGT/GENE-DB human TR gene sequences so that V and J genes could be assigned. Using the TCRdist pipeline, a later analysis assigned CDR3 sequences along with most-parsimonious VDJ recombination scenarios. A later analysis defined each TCR beta chain by its CDR3 amino acid sequence plus V-gene family, and excluded reads lacking a unique V-gene family. A later analysis removed 592 highly shared, low-generation-probability nucleotide sequences to deal with suspected cross-contamination and a sequencing artifact. In a later analysis, a clonal expansion index was calculated for each public chain from normalized within-repertoire ranks of inferred template counts. In a later analysis, generation probabilities were computed with a VDJ recombination model fitted to out-of-frame rearrangements, and the resulting probabilities were checked against IGoR. Hypergeometric tests were used in a later analysis to score TCR-TCR, TCR-HLA and TCR-CMV co-occurrence, with a repertoire-size bias correction applied to the TCR pairs. A later analysis estimated false discovery rates by permuting HLA or CMV assignments 20 times. A later analysis grouped co-occurring TCRs with DBSCAN, adding TCRdist sequence similarity when clustering within HLA-allele-positive subsets. Repertoires with fewer than 30,000 or more than 120,000 public chains, plus five repertoires with anomalous nucleotide sharing, were excluded from co-occurrence clustering. TCRdb obtained this table from immuneACCESS and retained in-frame rearrangements with V and J assigned. These tables miss some clones; where compared with another copy, unresolved V genes account for less than half of the shortfall, and the remainder is unexplained. From that table come the V and J calls and clone size; the DNA was used to work out D and trimming. The sample's clone listing holds around 200,000 clones. The top ten constitute under 1% of the sample.

The sequence came from a woman aged 25 to 45 in good health and CMV-seropositive. The sequenced sample consisted of PBMCs. The rearranged segments are TRBV27 and TRBJ2-1, with 11 junctional bases fitting TRBD2. The CDR3 protein: CASSFRLAGLLYNEQFF. The nucleotide sequence reads TGTGCCAGCAGTTTCCGACTAGCGGGGCTTCTTTACAATGAGCAGTTCTTC.